The T cell receptor (beta chain) under discussion was sequenced for a study of T cell responses to AZD1222 COVID-19 vaccine. The overall study: The study pooled second doses at about 4 or about 12 weeks.

The CDR3 spans 17 residues. With 1 base clipped from V and 0 bases from J, the junction kept 8 bases outside the gene matches. Per the germline V gene, CDR1 is SGHKS and CDR2 is YYEKEE (reference sequence). Measured with immunoSEQ multiplex PCR; TCRdb has only the in-frame clones, and not every one. The profile covers more than 150,000 clones, with 90% appearing a single time and roughly 1.6% taken by the ten largest. This specimen consisted of peripheral blood, obtained on day 0 of AZD1222 vaccination. The chain joins TRBV5-5 to TRBJ1-1; TRBD1 agrees at 8 bases. This receptor was obtained from an adult in good health. Here the CDR3 reads CASSLFGQGVMNTEAFF. CDR3 nucleotides: TGTGCCAGCAGCTTGTTTGGACAGGGCGTCATGAACACTGAAGCTTTCTTT.